This T cell receptor beta chain was sequenced in a study of graft-versus-host responses after intestinal transplantation. The CDR3 contains 12 residues. The V gene end was trimmed by 5 bases and the J gene end by 5 bases; junction bases not matched to a gene: 3. The germline CDR1 and CDR2 sequences are SGDLS and YYNGEE. The method was immunoSEQ multiplex PCR; TCRdb's version includes in-frame clones alone and lacks a portion of them. The data contain more than 95,000 clones, about 90% of them singletons. Study-wide results and limits: Marrow from the recipient contained GvH clones, some of which had appeared first in ileum or blood.

As concerns this clone: The antigen remains unidentified.

The rearrangement links TRBV9 to TRBJ2-5; TRBD2 aligns across 7 bases. This receptor was obtained from a human donor who received an intestinal transplant. The sequencing here drew on unstimulated CD4+ T cells sorted from spleen or lymph node cells, taken before intestinal transplant. Written as DNA, the CDR3 is TGTGCCAGCAGGCGGCGGGGGGAGACCCAGTACTTC. Translated: CASRRRGETQYF.